This is a list of T cell receptor beta chains from one sample in a study of shared clonotypes between healthy human individuals. Data came from immunoSEQ multiplex PCR; TCRdb stores just in-frame clones and leaves some out. The repertoire holds about 2.4 million clones, with more than 90% as singletons. Sequenced sample: naive CD4+ T cells sorted from blood. The source is a man aged 18 to 35 in good health. Both conserved end residues are trimmed from each CDR3. Size tells how often a clone was seen (once, few, many) or the class of an expanded clone, and some rows leave it out.

13,-,TRBJ2-5,TRBV15,ATSRDEGVAETQY
14,once,TRBJ1-2,TRBV6-5,ASSYGGTGGAGGYT
12,-,TRBJ1-3,TRBV19,ASSFRDSGNTIY
11,-,TRBJ1-5,TRBV27,ASRSTGDQPQH
13,-,TRBJ2-2,TRBV5-1,ASSLFPGNTGELF
12,-,TRBJ2-3,TRBV15,ATSRDGPTDTQY
12,once,TRBJ2-7,TRBV7-9,ASSSSGGLREQY
12,-,TRBJ2-7,TRBV19,ASSGQGEVYEQY
11,-,TRBJ1-1,TRBV9,ASSVGWDTEAF
12,-,TRBJ2-5,TRBV11-2,ASSLVQGMETQY
14,-,TRBJ2-5,TRBV6-1,ASSVSLLGGQETQY
11,-,TRBJ2-3,TRBV10-1,ASSVDFTDTQY
15,-,TRBJ1-2,TRBV4-2,ASSPARTGGLGYGYT
11,-,TRBJ1-4,TRBV6-5,ASSAGTSEKLF
13,once,TRBJ2-3,TRBV4-1,ASSLGQGDSDTQY
9,-,TRBJ1-2,TRBV27,ASSFQDRYT
13,-,TRBJ2-7,TRBV4-1,ASSQGIGTYYEQY
10,once,TRBJ2-3,TRBV5-1,ASSLDTDTQY
11,-,TRBJ1-2,TRBV28,AIGGELIYGYT
10,-,TRBJ2-3,TRBV9,ASSVVEDTQY
14,-,TRBJ1-1,TRBV5-1,ASSQNVGSGNTEAF
11,-,TRBJ1-2,TRBV2,ASINRGYYGYT
12,-,TRBJ2-5,TRBV6-1,ATRTSGIQETQY
12,-,TRBJ1-4,TRBV7-9,ASSSWGSNEKLF
13,-,TRBJ1-2,TRBV6-1,ASSEEPGTGYGYT
11,-,TRBJ2-2,TRBV18,ASSPYTTGELF
15,-,TRBJ2-1,TRBV5-4,ASSLVGLTGSYNEQF
13,-,TRBJ2-2,TRBV5-4,ASSLKTANTGELF
15,-,TRBJ2-2,TRBV15,ATSRDLTSVNTGELF
12,-,TRBJ2-3,TRBV5-1,ASSLERDTDTQY
13,-,TRBJ2-7,TRBV6-1,ASSESAGTRYEQY
13,-,TRBJ1-6,TRBV6-5,ASSYGEVSNSPLH
10,once,TRBJ1-1,TRBV5-4,ASSSSYREAF
11,-,TRBJ1-6,TRBV11-3,ASSLDRHSPLH
12,-,TRBJ2-1,TRBV4-3,ASSQDGAGGEQF
13,-,TRBJ2-2,TRBV4-3,ASSQGQGDTGELF
12,-,TRBJ1-1,TRBV6-1,ASLLPGSGTEAF
11,-,TRBJ2-5,TRBV5-8,ASQGLAGGTQY
6,-,TRBJ2-7,TRBV9,AADEQY
13,-,TRBJ1-1,TRBV7-6,ASSPSAGVRTEAF
12,-,TRBJ2-5,TRBV10-2,ASSERGGGETQY
14,-,TRBJ1-4,TRBV27,ASSLSDPGANEKLF
13,once,TRBJ1-1,TRBV15,ATSLGRSKNTEAF
11,-,TRBJ1-6,TRBV6-1,ATTGSGGSPLH
13,-,TRBJ2-4,TRBV4-1,ASSRTGLANDIQY
12,once,TRBJ1-6,TRBV5-1,ASSLQGGGSPLH
13,-,TRBJ2-1,TRBV7-2,ASSLLAVTYNEQF
14,-,TRBJ2-3,TRBV6-4,ASSDSTSGGTDTQY
12,few,TRBJ1-6,TRBV7-2,ASSTWTDYSPLH
15,-,TRBJ2-6,TRBV9,ASSFYWMSSGANVLT
10,-,TRBJ1-2,TRBV19,ASNDRGRGYT
13,-,TRBJ1-2,TRBV18,ASSPGLETNYGYT
13,few,TRBJ1-4,TRBV10-3,AIASSDRGSEKLF
10,-,TRBJ2-1,TRBV18,ASSPPQDEQF
9,-,TRBJ2-7,TRBV14,ASSRNYEQY
12,-,TRBJ2-7,TRBV4-2,ASSKTGGGNEQY
14,-,TRBJ2-2,TRBV9,ASSVGTSGSTGELF
10,-,TRBJ2-7,TRBV7-2,ASSLPGYEQY
17,-,TRBJ2-1,TRBV9,ASSVGPEVGGRKYNEQF